One sample yielded the 16 T cell receptor beta chains listed below, sequenced in a study of T cell responses to AZD1222 COVID-19 vaccine. Clones were read by immunoSEQ multiplex PCR, and TCRdb kept only the in-frame ones, dropping some. The sample contains tens of thousands of clones, roughly 85% of which appear only once. The input for sequencing was peripheral blood, taken 28 days after the second AZD1222 dose. These receptors all come from an adult who received the AZD1222 COVID-19 vaccine.

The J gene is TRBJ2-1, the V gene TRBV3-1 (or the pseudogene TRBV3-2); 8 bases line up with TRBD2. With 0 bases clipped from V and 6 bases from J, the junction kept 7 bases outside the gene matches. Germline loops: CDR1 LGHDT, CDR2 YNNKEL (reference sequence). The CDR3 length is 16 residues. CDR3 DNA sequence: TGTGCCAGCAGCCAAGATAGGGCGGGGGGCCCCAATGAGCAGTTCTTC. Amino acid sequence: CASSQDRAGGPNEQFF.

J is TRBJ2-5 and V is TRBV18; perhaps TRBD2 as D (7 bases). V gave up 2 bases and J gave up 5 bases, with 12 bases separating them. CDR1 KGHSH and CDR2 LQKENI come from the germline V gene. The CDR3 sequence is 14 residues long. CDR3 in amino acids: CASSPLGGPETQYF. CDR3 sequence (DNA): TGTGCCAGCTCACCATTGGGGGGGCCGGAGACCCAGTACTTC.

This clone was detected ten times or more. The rearrangement uses TRBV20-1 and TRBJ2-7; D not certain. The CDR3 covers 11 residues. The germline V gene has CDR1 DFQATT and CDR2 SNEGSKA (reference sequence). Trimming took off 1 base at V and 4 bases at J, with 5 bases between the two ends. CDR3 amino acids: CSARGKYEQYF. The CDR3 nucleotides read TGCAGTGCTAGAGGAAAGTACGAGCAGTACTTC.

The V gene is TRBV19, the J gene TRBJ1-1; 8 nucleotides line up with TRBD1. The germline CDR1 and CDR2 sequences are LNHDA and SQIVND (reference sequence). The ends lost 3 bases at V and 3 bases at J; junction bases unmatched: 6. This CDR3 comprises 15 residues. The CDR3 region has the DNA TGTGCCAGTAGTATCCCACAGGGGGTCCACACTGAAGCTTTCTTT. Translation gives CASSIPQGVHTEAFF.

The gene calls are TRBV2 and TRBJ2-1; D not resolved. Per the germline V gene, CDR1 is SNHLY and CDR2 is FYNNEI. The CDR3 is 11 amino acids. Trimming stripped 7 bases from V and 7 bases from J, with 8 bases between. The CDR3 spells CASTRVNEQFF. The CDR3 DNA follows: TGTGCCAGCACCCGTGTTAATGAGCAGTTCTTC.

This sequence joins TRBV7-9 and TRBJ2-7; no clear D gene. The CDR3 consists of 14 residues. Germline-derived CDR1 and CDR2 are SEHNR and FQNEAQ (reference sequence). The ends were cut back, 5 bases at V and 2 bases at J, with 13 bases in the middle. CDR3 region: CASSEPNIPYEQYF. The CDR3, as DNA: TGTGCCAGCAGCGAACCGAACATCCCCTACGAGCAGTACTTC. Full variable domain (missing parts from reference TRBV7-9 and TRBJ2-7): DTGVSQNPRHKITKRGQNVTFRCDPISEHNRLYWYRQTLGQGPEFLTYFQNEAQLEKSRLLSDRFSAERPKGSFSTLEIQRTEQGDSAMYLCASSEPNIPYEQYFGPGTRLTVT.

Note on this clone: The germline gene is not matched at one end of the junction; a read error may be the cause. CDR3 region: CASGDSLLSF. As DNA, the CDR3 is TGTGCCAGCGGGGACAGCCTATTGAGCTTC. V gene TRBV2 combines with J gene TRBJ2-4; 7 bases are shared with TRBD1. The CDR3 is made up of 10 amino acids. Germline assignment: CDR1 SNHLY and CDR2 FYNNEI. Full variable domain (outside the CDR3, taken from reference TRBV2 and TRBJ2-4): EPEVTQTPSHQVTQMGQEVILRCVPISNHLYFYWYRQILGQKVEFLVSFYNNEISEKSEIFDDQFSVERPDGSNFTLKIRSTKLEDSAMYFCASGDSLLSFGAGTRLSVL.

This CDR3 reads CASSLGPGLANYEQYF. CDR3 DNA sequence: TGTGCCAGCAGCTTGGGGCCGGGACTAGCGAACTACGAGCAGTACTTC. The rearrangement uses TRBV5-4 and TRBJ2-7; 10 bases are a match to TRBD2. The V and J ends lost 0 bases and 3 bases, in that order; junction bases with no gene match: 6. Germline values: CDR1 SGHNT, CDR2 YYREEE (reference sequence). The CDR3 is made up of 16 amino acids. The full variable domain, in which reference TRBV5-4 and TRBJ2-7 provide the parts outside the CDR3, is ETGVTQSPTHLIKTRGQQVTLRCSSQSGHNTVSWYQQALGQGPQFIFQYYREEENGRGNFPPRFSGLQFPNYSSELNVNALELDDSALYLCASSLGPGLANYEQYFGPGTRLTVT.

A few counts support this clone. The rearrangement uses TRBV7-6 and TRBJ2-2; TRBD2 aligns across 13 bases. Germline V CDR1 and CDR2: SGHVS, FNYEAQ. J was trimmed by 3 bases and V by 5 bases; bases with no gene match: 3. The CDR3 covers 16 residues. The CDR3 DNA is TGTGCCAGCAGCGAAGGACTAGCGGGGGACACCGGGGAGCTGTTTTTT. Amino acids: CASSEGLAGDTGELFF.

CDR3 in amino acids: CASSLGQGNRGAFF. The CDR3 DNA reads as TGCGCCAGCAGCTTGGGCCAGGGTAATCGGGGAGCTTTCTTT. The J gene is TRBJ1-1, the V gene TRBV5-1, with D tentatively TRBD1 (5 bases). Germline assignment: CDR1 SGHRS and CDR2 YFSETQ. The CDR3 is 14 residues long. Trimming took off 0 bases at V and 10 bases at J, with 16 bases between the two ends.

This chain links TRBV5-1 with TRBJ2-5; no firm D call. Looked up from germline, CDR1 is SGHRS and CDR2 is YFSETQ. This CDR3 has 14 amino acids. With 1 base removed from V and 2 bases from J, the gap between germline ends came to 9 bases. CDR3 coding DNA: TGCGCCAGCAGCTTGAAGGCCCAGCAAGAGACCCAGTACTTC. This sequence encodes CASSLKAQQETQYF.

This clone was found once. This rearrangement joins TRBV18 to TRBJ1-6, with no clear D. CDR1 is KGHSH, CDR2 LQKENI, per germline. This CDR3 has 16 residues. V was pared by 3 bases and J by 6 bases, with 15 bases between. The CDR3 region has the DNA TGTGCCAGCTCACCTACTGAGGGTTCCGGTAATTCACCCCTCCACTTT. It encodes CASSPTEGSGNSPLHF.

V gene TRBV6-5 combines with J gene TRBJ1-1; D gene ambiguous. Looked up from germline, CDR1 is MNHEY and CDR2 is SVGAGI. The ends were cut back, 2 bases at V and 1 base at J, with 8 bases in the middle. This CDR3 spans 14 amino acids. DNA for the CDR3: TGTGCCAGCAGTTACGGGCAGAGGAACACTGAAGCTTTCTTT. This gives the protein CASSYGQRNTEAFF.

This chain connects TRBV5-1 to TRBJ2-5, with D possibly matching TRBD1 (7 bases). CDR1 is SGHRS, CDR2 YFSETQ, per germline. V dropped 4 bases and J dropped 3 bases, with 10 bases sitting between them. CDR3 length: 13 residues. The CDR3 nucleotides read TGCGCCAGCAGCGGAGGGGGCGAAGAGACCCAGTACTTC. Translation gives CASSGGGEETQYF.

The chain couples TRBV6-2 or TRBV6-3 to TRBJ2-1; D unresolved. The CDR3 is 12 residues long. V shed 6 bases and J shed 0 bases, with 3 bases lying between them. Germline-derived CDR1 and CDR2 are MNHEY and SVGEGT. CDR3: CASSVSYNEQFF. In nucleotides, the CDR3 is TGTGCCAGCAGCGTCTCCTACAATGAGCAGTTCTTC.

The CDR3 nucleotides are TGCGCCAGCAGCTTCCGACAGGGCCTCATGAACACTGAAGCTTTCTTT. Translation gives CASSFRQGLMNTEAFF. The chain employs TRBV5-1 and TRBJ1-1, with 7 nucleotides matching TRBD1. CDR3 length equals 16 residues. After removal of 2 bases from V and 0 bases from J, the junction contained 7 bases not matched to a gene. CDR1 SGHRS and CDR2 YFSETQ come from the germline V gene.